Listed here is a single T cell receptor beta chain. The antigen is not known. Preparation of TCR beta libraries was done by quantitative 5'-RACE with molecular barcodes. Each CDR3 protein is one row after TCRdb ran MiXCR on the 5' RACE reads. This repertoire shows around 130,000 distinct CDR3 sequences, about 15% found once; its top ten account for 25% to 40%. These data originate in a study of CD8 T cells in ankylosing spondylitis. Findings of the study overall: Clones tied to disease were said to be significantly enriched in matched ankylosing spondylitis synovial fluid. Characteristic of ankylosing spondylitis blood, it appeared, was a TCR beta motif comprising fewer than 10 highly homologous variants. Past studies reported some motif variants in reactive arthritis synovial fluid and blood.

CDR3 size: 14 residues. With 7 bases removed from V and 9 bases from J, the gap between germline ends came to 19 bases. In germline, CDR1 is MNHEY, CDR2 SVGEGT. Sequencing was carried out using blood, either unsorted or a sorted T cell fraction (not recorded which). This sequence was found in a male donor with ankylosing spondylitis. This chain uses TRBV6-2 or TRBV6-3 with TRBJ1-5, with D possibly matching TRBD1 (6 bases). The CDR3 spells CASIPGHGVVPQHF. For the CDR3, the DNA is TGTGCCAGCATCCCGGGACATGGGGTCGTGCCCCAGCATTTT.